This TCR beta chain was obtained from a study of blood T cell repertoires in COVID-19. Whole-study context: Sites across the United States, Italy and Spain contributed samples from acute and convalescent COVID-19. T cells, B-cell-depleted T cells, or PBMCs supplied cDNA or gDNA.

V lost 4 bases to trimming and J lost 1 base, with 13 bases between them. Germline CDR1 SGHTA, CDR2 FQGTGA. The CDR3 sequence is 15 residues long. In the original analysis: Nucleated cell number was recorded as an estimate derived from reference gene primer amplification. TCRdb keeps only in-frame clones here, not all; method: immunoSEQ multiplex PCR. The DNA gave D and trimming, while V, J and clone size come from that table. Counted here are approximately 150,000 clones, 80% to 90% occurring once; the ten biggest clones make up more than 2%. The chain joins TRBV7-3 to TRBJ1-2; no clear D gene. Sequencing input: peripheral blood. The sequence was obtained from a human donor with acute or convalescent COVID-19. The donor label of this sample is uncertain. The CDR3 region is CASSSGNSGNYGYTF. In nucleotides, the CDR3 is TGTGCCAGCAGCTCCGGAAATAGCGGTAACTATGGCTACACCTTC.